This TCR beta chain is drawn from a study of spatial heterogeneity in lung cancer. Notes on the study in general: Counts of expanded intratumoral alpha and beta TCRs tracked tumor mutation counts.

Turning to this clonotype: No antigen is known for it.

Indicated time point: sample taken at primary tumor resection. Frozen PBMC, nontumor lung or tumor provided whole RNA, which was sequenced unsorted. The library protocol tagged each TCR cDNA with a unique molecular identifier. TCRdb re-called the 5' RACE reads through MiXCR, storing one row per CDR3 protein. The sample yields approximately 9,600 distinct CDR3 sequences, roughly 8% seen once. Germline lookup yields CDR1 SEHNR and CDR2 FQNEAQ (reference sequence). This CDR3 comprises 15 residues. Trimming removed 3 bases at V and 4 bases at J, with 12 bases between. J is TRBJ2-2 and V is TRBV7-9; a possible D gene is TRBD1 (6 bases). The sample was lung tumor tissue, taken at surgery. This TCR was sampled from a male donor with early-stage non-small cell lung cancer. CDR3 nucleotides: TGTGCCAGCAGCTTCTGGACAGCCTCCACCGGGGAGCTGTTTTTT. Translating it yields CASSFWTASTGELFF. Full variable domain (remainder filled in from reference TRBV7-9 and TRBJ2-2): DTGVSQNPRHKITKRGQNVTFRCDPISEHNRLYWYRQTLGQGPEFLTYFQNEAQLEKSRLLSDRFSAERPKGSFSTLEIQRTEQGDSAMYLCASSFWTASTGELFFGEGSRLTVL.